This T cell receptor (beta chain) was documented in a study of tumour-infiltrating T cells in Burkitt lymphoma (TCRdb year 2020). In terms of the full investigation: The Burkitt lymphoma cohort included 70 to 95 patients and covered every epidemiological subtype of the disease. TCR repertoire data were compared against clinical outcome, and productive clonality predicted overall survival and progression-free survival independently of established prognostic factors such as age at diagnosis.

On this clone: The clone's antigen remains unknown. Per-base quality was not reported, and no clone a single base away is much larger than it.

What the study reported, not specific to this receptor: Several public clonotypes shared across numerous Burkitt lymphoma patients were found, and shared tumour neoantigen selection absent from diffuse large B-cell lymphoma was thereby suggested.

The CDR3 sequence holds 16 residues, the cysteine and phenylalanine included. The sequence is cut down to CDR3 DNA, 48 bases in frame from base 1. Deletion took 5 bases off V and 2 bases off J, with a span of 16 bases between the germline ends. For CDR1 and CDR2, the germline V gene lists MDHEN and SYDVKM. The library was produced with the immunoSEQ multiplex PCR assay. This is the immuneACCESS table as TCRdb keeps it, with only in-frame sequences that have V and J called. A part of the clones is gone; compared with another copy, unresolved V genes explain less than half, and the rest is unexplained. For this sample there are about 710 clones; about 16% appear just once. Approximately 17% of the sample is in the top ten clones.

This chain is built from TRBV28 and TRBJ1-5; the D region possibly corresponds to TRBD1 (6 bases align). The receptor was isolated from a human donor with Burkitt lymphoma. The sequencing sample was made of tumor tissue. The CDR3 has the sequence CASSKQGRWGNQPQHF. The DNA sequence is given as TGTGCCAGCAGTAAACAGGGTCGGTGGGGCAATCAGCCCCAGCATTTT.